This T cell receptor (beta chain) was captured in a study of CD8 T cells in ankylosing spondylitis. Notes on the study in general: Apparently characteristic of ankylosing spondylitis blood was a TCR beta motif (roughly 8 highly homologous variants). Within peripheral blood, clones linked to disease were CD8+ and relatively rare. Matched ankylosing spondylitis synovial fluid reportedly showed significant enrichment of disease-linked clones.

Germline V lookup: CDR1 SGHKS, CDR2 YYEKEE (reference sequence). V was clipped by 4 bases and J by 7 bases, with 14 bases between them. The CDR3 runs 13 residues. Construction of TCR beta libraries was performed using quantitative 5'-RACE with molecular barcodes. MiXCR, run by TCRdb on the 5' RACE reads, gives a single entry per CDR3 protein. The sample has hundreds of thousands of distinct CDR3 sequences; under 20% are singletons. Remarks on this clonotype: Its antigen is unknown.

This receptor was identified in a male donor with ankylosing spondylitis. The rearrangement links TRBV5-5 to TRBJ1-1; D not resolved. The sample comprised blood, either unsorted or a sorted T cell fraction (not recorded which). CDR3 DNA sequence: TGTGCCAGCAGCCCGAGGCTTTGGGATGAAGCTTTCTTT. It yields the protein CASSPRLWDEAFF.